Below are 2 T cell receptor beta chains sequenced from a single sample in a study of OX40 agonist ivuxolimab in advanced cancers. The protocol was immunoSEQ multiplex PCR, while the TCRdb copy is restricted to in-frame clones and leaves out a portion. The sample contains about 50,000 clones, about 81% of which appear only once. Sequenced here: CD4+ or CD8+ T cells sorted from blood, sampled in a trial of the OX40 agonist ivuxolimab. Receptors were obtained from an adult with an advanced solid tumor such as melanoma, head and neck, liver or kidney cancer.

This clone showed up just once. The chain recombines TRBV18 with TRBJ2-7, with 11 positions matching TRBD2. The CDR3 has 15 amino acids. V dropped 3 bases and J dropped 5; count of bases not matched to a gene: 6. The germline CDR1 and CDR2 sequences are KGHSH and LQKENI. DNA of the CDR3: TGTGCCAGCTCACCCCTGGGACTAGCGGAGAACGAGCAGTACTTC. Protein product: CASSPLGLAENEQYF.

Comment on this clone: Additional DNA sequences in this sample encode the identical CDR3. This chain joins TRBV25-1 and TRBJ2-1, with a tentative D call TRBD1 (7 bases). Per germline, CDR1 MGHDK and CDR2 SYGVNS. Trimming took 1 base from V and 5 from J, leaving 15 bases between them. This CDR3 spans 16 amino acids. CDR3 in DNA: TGTGCCAGCAGTGAATTCGGAGGGGGCTTGGACAATGAGCAGTTCTTC. It codes for CASSEFGGGLDNEQFF.